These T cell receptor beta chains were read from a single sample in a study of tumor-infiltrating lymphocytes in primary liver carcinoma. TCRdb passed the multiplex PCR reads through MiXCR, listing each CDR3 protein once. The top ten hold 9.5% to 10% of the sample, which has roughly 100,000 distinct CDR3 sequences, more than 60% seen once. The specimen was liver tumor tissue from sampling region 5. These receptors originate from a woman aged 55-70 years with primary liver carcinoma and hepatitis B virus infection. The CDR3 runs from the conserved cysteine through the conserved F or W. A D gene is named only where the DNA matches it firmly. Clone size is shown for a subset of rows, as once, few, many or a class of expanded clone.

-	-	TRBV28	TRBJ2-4	TGTGCCAGCAGTCCACCGGGCTCCTACGAGCACTACTTC	CASSPPGSYEHYF
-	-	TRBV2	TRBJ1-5	TGTGCCAGCAGTGACGGGTATCAGCCCCAGCATTTT	CASSDGYQPQHF
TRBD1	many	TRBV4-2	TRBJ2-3	TGTGCCAGCAGCCAAGGACCGGGACAGATCACAGATACGCAGTATTTT	CASSQGPGQITDTQYF
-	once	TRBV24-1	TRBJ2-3	TGTGACACCAGTGATTCCCTTACTAGCTCGGATACGCCGTATTTT	CDTSDSLTSSDTPYF
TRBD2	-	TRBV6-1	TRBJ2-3	TGTACCAGCGTCAGGACTAGCGGGGTGACTAGTACAGATACGCAATATTTT	CTSVRTSGVTSTDTQYF
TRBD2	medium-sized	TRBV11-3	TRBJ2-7	TGTGCCAGCAGCTCGAGTACTAGCGGGAGTAGGTACGAGCAGTACTTC	CASSSSTSGSRYEQYF
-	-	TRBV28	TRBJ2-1	TGTGCCAGCAGCACTCCCGGGGCAGTTAATGAGCGGTTCTTC	CASSTPGAVNERFF
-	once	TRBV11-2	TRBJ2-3	TGTGCCAGCAGCCGGGGGGCAGGGAGCGCAGATACGCTGTATTTT	CASSRGAGSADTLYF
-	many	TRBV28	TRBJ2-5	TGTGCCAGCAGTTTAGGGGACCGCCTGGGAGAGACCCAGTACTTC	CASSLGDRLGETQYF
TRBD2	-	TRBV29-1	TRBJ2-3	TGCGGCGTCGAGGCTAGCGGTACAGATACGCAGTATTTT	CGVEASGTDTQYF
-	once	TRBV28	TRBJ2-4	TGTGCCAGCAGAGAGGGGGGGTCGGGAAACATCCAGTACTTC	CASREGGSGNIQYF
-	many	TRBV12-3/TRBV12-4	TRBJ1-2	TGTGCCAGCAGTTTGGACAAAAACTATGGCTACACCTTC	CASSLDKNYGYTF
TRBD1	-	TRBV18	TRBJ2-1	TGTGCCAGCTCACCGGGACAGGGAAATGAGCAGTTCTTC	CASSPGQGNEQFF
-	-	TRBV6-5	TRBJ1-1	TGTGCCAGCAGTTACCGAGGGTCAACTGGAGCTTTCTTT	CASSYRGSTGAFF
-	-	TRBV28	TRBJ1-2	TGTGCCAGCAGTCGGGGACACTCCTATGGCTACACCTTC	CASSRGHSYGYTF
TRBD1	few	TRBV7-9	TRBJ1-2	TGTGCCAGCAGCCCTGACAGGGATGGCTACACCTTC	CASSPDRDGYTF
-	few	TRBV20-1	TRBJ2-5	TGCAGTGCTAGCAGGTCCCAAGAGACCCAGTACTTC	CSASRSQETQYF
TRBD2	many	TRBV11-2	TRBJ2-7	TGTGCCAGCAGCCCCTGGGGGACTAGCGGGGGGGGGTCCTACGAGCAGTACTTC	CASSPWGTSGGGSYEQYF
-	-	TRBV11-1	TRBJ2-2	TGTGCTAGCAGCTTGCGACAGGGAAGCACCGGGGGGCTGTTATTT	CASSLRQGSTGGLLF
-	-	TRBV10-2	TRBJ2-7	TGCGCCAGCTGGAACAGCTACGAGCAGTACTTC	CASWNSYEQYF
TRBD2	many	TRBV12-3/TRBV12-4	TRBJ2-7	TGTGCCAGCAGTGTAGGGGCTGGGAGGCAACGGGGGGCCTACGAGCAGTACTTC	CASSVGAGRQRGAYEQYF
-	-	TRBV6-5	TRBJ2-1	TGTGCCAGCACTACGGGCGGGCTATACAATGAGCAGTTCTTC	CASTTGGLYNEQFF
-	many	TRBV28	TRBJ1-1	TGTGCCAGCAGTTCCACCACCCTACAGGTTTTCTTT	CASSSTTLQVFF
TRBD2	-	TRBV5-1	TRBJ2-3	TGCGCCAGCAGCTTATCCGGACGGACTAGCACAGATAAGCAGTATTTT	CASSLSGRTSTDKQYF
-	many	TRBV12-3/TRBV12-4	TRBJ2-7	TGTGCCAGCGCGCTCGGGAGCTCCTACGAGCAGTACTTC	CASALGSSYEQYF
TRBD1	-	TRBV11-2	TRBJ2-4	TGTGCCAGCAGCTTAGAGTGTAGGGGACAGCAGGGAAACATTCAGTACTTC	CASSLECRGQQGNIQYF
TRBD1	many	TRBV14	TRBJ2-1	TGTGCCAGCAGCGACCCAGGGACAGGGGGTGGCAATGAGCAGTTCTTC	CASSDPGTGGGNEQFF
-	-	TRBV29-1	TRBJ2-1	TGCTGCACCTACGATCTAGGGGCTAGCTCCTACAATGAGCAGTTCTTC	CCTYDLGASSYNEQFF
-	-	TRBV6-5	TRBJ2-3	TGTACCAGCAGTTATGTGTCCCGCACAGATACGCAGTATTTT	CTSSYVSRTDTQYF
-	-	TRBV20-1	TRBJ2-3	TGCAGTGCTCGCCAGTCGACTGGACAGCGCACAGATACGCAGTATTTT	CSARQSTGQRTDTQYF
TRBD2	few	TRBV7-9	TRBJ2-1	TGTGCCCAAGATAGGGGTAGCGGGGTCCTCAATGAGCAGTTCTTC	CAQDRGSGVLNEQFF
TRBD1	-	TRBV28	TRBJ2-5	TGTGCCAGCACCTTTAGGGGGCCCGGGTTGGAGACCCAGTACTTC	CASTFRGPGLETQYF
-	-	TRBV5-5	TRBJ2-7	TGTGCCAGCAGCTTGGATGACAGGCCGTTCTACAAGCAGTACTTC	CASSLDDRPFYKQYF
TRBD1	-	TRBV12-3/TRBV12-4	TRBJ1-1	TGTGCCAGCAGCCGGGGCCTCAAGGGGGCCTTCTTT	CASSRGLKGAFF
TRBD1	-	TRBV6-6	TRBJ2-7	TGTGCCAGCAGTTACTCGGGGACAGCGCTCCACGTGCAGTACTTC	CASSYSGTALHVQYF
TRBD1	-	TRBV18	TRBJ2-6	TGTGCCAGCCTACAGGGGGTATGGGCCAACGTCCTGACTTTC	CASLQGVWANVLTF
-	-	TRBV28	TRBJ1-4	TGTGTCAGCAGCCCCCAGGGAGGTGATGAAAAACTGTTTTTT	CVSSPQGGDEKLFF
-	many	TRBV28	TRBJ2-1	TGTGCCAGCAGTTTCGGGGGCGCGGACAATGAGCAGTTCTTC	CASSFGGADNEQFF
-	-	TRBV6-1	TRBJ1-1	TGTGCCAGCAGCGAATACCAGGGTGGCACTGGAGCTTTCTTT	CASSEYQGGTGAFF
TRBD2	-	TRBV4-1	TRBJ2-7	TGCGCCAGCAGTCCCGCGGGGAGGGTCTACGGGCAGTACTTC	CASSPAGRVYGQYF
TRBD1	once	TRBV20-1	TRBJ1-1	TGCAGCCGGACAGGGGGCAATTTTAACACTGAAGCTTTCTTT	CSRTGGNFNTEAFF
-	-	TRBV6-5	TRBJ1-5	TGTGCCAACAGTTACGCGGGGCTGGATCAGCCCCAGCATTTT	CANSYAGLDQPQHF
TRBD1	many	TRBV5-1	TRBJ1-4	TGCGCCAGCAGCGTCGGACAGGTTAATGAAAAACTGTTTTTT	CASSVGQVNEKLFF
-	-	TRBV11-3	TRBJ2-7	TGTGCCAGCAGCTATGCCCAGGGCCTTATCAACGAGCAGCACTTC	CASSYAQGLINEQHF
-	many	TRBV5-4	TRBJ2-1	TGTGCCAGCAGCTTGGGGTCTGGTAATTCCTACAATGAGCAGTTCTTC	CASSLGSGNSYNEQFF
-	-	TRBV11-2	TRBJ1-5	TGTGCCAGCAGTTTAGCAATGGGGAGAAGGAGCACGGATACGCAGCATTTT	CASSLAMGRRSTDTQHF
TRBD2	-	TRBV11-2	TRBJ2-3	TGTGCCAGCAGCTTATGGGGCCTAGCGGGATTGAGAGTCCCCACAGATACGCAGTATTTT	CASSLWGLAGLRVPTDTQYF
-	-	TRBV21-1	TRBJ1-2	TGTGCCAGCAGCAAAGTACCGGGGGCCGCCGGCTACACCTTC	CASSKVPGAAGYTF
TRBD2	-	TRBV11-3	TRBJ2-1	TGTGCCAGCGGCCCGGATAGCGGGAAGGTGAATGATCAGTTCTTC	CASGPDSGKVNDQFF
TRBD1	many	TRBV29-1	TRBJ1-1	TGCAGCGTCGGACAGGGGGGAGCTTTCTTT	CSVGQGGAFF
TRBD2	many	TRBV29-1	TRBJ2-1	TGCAGCGTCTACGGGACTAGCGGGGACAATGAGCAGTTCTTC	CSVYGTSGDNEQFF
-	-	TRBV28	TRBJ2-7	TGTGCCAGCAGTCCCACGGGGGCCGTTAAATACGAGCAGTACTTC	CASSPTGAVKYEQYF
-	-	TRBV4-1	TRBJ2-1	TGCGCCAGCAGCCCCACACAGTTGGCTGGGGTATACAATGAGCAGTTCTTC	CASSPTQLAGVYNEQFF
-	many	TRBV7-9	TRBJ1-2	TGTGCCAGCAGCTTTGGTGAGGGCTCTGGCTACACCTTC	CASSFGEGSGYTF
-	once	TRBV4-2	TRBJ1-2	TGTGCCAGCAACCAAGATAGGAATGGTTACACCTTC	CASNQDRNGYTF
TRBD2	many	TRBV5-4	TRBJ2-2	TGTGCCAGCAGCTTGGGACTAGCGGACACCGGGGAGCTGTTTTTT	CASSLGLADTGELFF
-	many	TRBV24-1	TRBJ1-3	TGTGCCACCATCGGGACCTCTAGAAACACCATATATTTT	CATIGTSRNTIYF
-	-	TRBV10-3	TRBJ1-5	TGTGCCATCAGTGAGCCGAGCAGGGGTAGGGGCCTAATTCAGCCCCAGCATTTT	CAISEPSRGRGLIQPQHF
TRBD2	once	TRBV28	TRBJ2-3	TGTGCCAGCAGTTCCACGATGACTAGCGGGAGGGATGCGCAGTATTTT	CASSSTMTSGRDAQYF